This T cell receptor (beta chain) was sequenced for a study of blood T cell repertoires in COVID-19. Participants came from some 26 US areas, aged roughly 18 to 89 years. The CDR3 is made up of 13 amino acids. Per the germline V gene, CDR1 is SGHDT and CDR2 is YYEEEE. V lost 0 bases to trimming and J lost 5 bases, with 7 bases between them. TCRdb's table, derived via immunoSEQ multiplex PCR, lists solely in-frame clones and lacks some. The sample includes about 180,000 clones, 86% seen only once; the top ten take over 7%. Sample: PBMCs or T cells enriched from blood (not recorded which). The source is a woman in her thirties who had recovered from COVID-19. The chain links TRBV5-6 to TRBJ2-3; D remains unclear. CDR3: CASSLAFGDTQYF. The CDR3 DNA reads TGTGCCAGCAGCTTGGCTTTCGGAGATACGCAGTATTTT. Drawing the rest from reference TRBV5-6 and TRBJ2-3, the complete variable domain is DAGVTQSPTHLIKTRGQQVTLRCSPKSGHDTVSWYQQALGQGPQFIFQYYEEEERQRGNFPDRFSGHQFPNYSSELNVNALLLGDSALYLCASSLAFGDTQYFGPGTRLTVL.